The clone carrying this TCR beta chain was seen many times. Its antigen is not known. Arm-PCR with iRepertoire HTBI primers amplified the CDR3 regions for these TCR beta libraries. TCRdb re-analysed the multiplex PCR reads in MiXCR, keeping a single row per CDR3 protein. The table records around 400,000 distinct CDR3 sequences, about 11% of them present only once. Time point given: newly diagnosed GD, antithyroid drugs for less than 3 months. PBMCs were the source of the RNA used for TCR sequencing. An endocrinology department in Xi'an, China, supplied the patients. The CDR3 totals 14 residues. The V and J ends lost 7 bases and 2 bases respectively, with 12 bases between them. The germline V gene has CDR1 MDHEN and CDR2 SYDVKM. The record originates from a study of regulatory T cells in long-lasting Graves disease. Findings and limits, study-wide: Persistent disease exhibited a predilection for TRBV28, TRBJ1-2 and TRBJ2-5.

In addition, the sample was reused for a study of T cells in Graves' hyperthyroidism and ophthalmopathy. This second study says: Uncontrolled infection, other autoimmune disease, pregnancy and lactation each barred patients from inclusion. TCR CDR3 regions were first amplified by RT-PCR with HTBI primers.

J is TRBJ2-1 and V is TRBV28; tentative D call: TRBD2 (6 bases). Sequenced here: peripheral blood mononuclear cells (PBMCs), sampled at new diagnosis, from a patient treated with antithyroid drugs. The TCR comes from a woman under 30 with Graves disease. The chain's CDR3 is CASTLGGAYNEQFF. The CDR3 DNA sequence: TGTGCCAGCACCCTGGGAGGAGCCTACAATGAGCAGTTCTTC.